This T cell receptor beta chain comes out of a study of beta chain features in type 1 diabetes. Study-level results: A moderate, significant TCRB CDR3 shortening appeared in type 1 diabetes across four CD4+ subsets.

All of the isolated RNA was reverse transcribed, so expressed TCRB transcripts were sequenced. The repertoire was sequenced with immunoSEQ multiplex PCR; TCRdb's copy has only in-frame clones and lacks some. Here the sample spans 300,000 or so clones, about a tenth being singletons. This clone was seen many times. Its antigen is as yet unknown. V was pared by 7 bases and J by 6 bases, with 9 bases between. This CDR3 contains 11 residues. Germline CDR1 reads MNHNY; CDR2 reads SVGAGI (reference sequence). Via CD45RO/CCR7/CD25/CD127/CD95/CD27, cells of the CD4+ naive, central memory, regulatory and stem cell-like memory subsets were sorted.

Specimen: central memory CD4+ T cells from blood. The TCR sequence derives from a young man with type 1 diabetes. The genes are TRBV6-6 and TRBJ1-1; D call uncertain. The CDR3 bases are TGTGCCAGCACGAAGGGCGCTGAAGCTTTCTTT. Its translation is CASTKGAEAFF.